These 27 T cell receptor beta chains share one sample of origin, sequenced in a study of blood T cell repertoires in COVID-19. The protocol was immunoSEQ multiplex PCR, while the TCRdb copy is restricted to in-frame clones and leaves out a portion. The sample includes 110,000 or so clones, approximately 80% of them seen just once. Sequencing used peripheral blood. The receptor source for this set is a woman aged 80 or older with acute or convalescent COVID-19.

The rearrangement links TRBV7-9 to TRBJ1-6; no reliable D call. CDR1 and CDR2 from the germline V gene are SEHNR and FQNEAQ (reference sequence). V was pared by 1 base and J by 7 bases, with 5 bases between. This CDR3 comprises 13 residues. This CDR3 reads CASSLDGNSPLHF. The CDR3 DNA is TGTGCCAGCAGCTTAGACGGGAATTCACCCCTCCACTTT.

The V gene is TRBV12-5, the J gene TRBJ2-3; 8 bases align to TRBD2. The junction had 3 bases not matched to a gene; V was cut back by 0 bases and J by 1 base. The CDR3 sequence is 16 residues long. CDR1 is LGHNT, CDR2 FRNRAP, per germline. The CDR3 loop is CASGLVRGLGTDTQYF. DNA for the CDR3: TGTGCTAGTGGTTTGGTACGGGGACTAGGCACAGATACGCAGTATTTT.

The V and J genes are TRBV5-1 and TRBJ2-3, with a possible D match to TRBD2 (5 bases). The V end was cut by 9 bases, the J end by 0 bases, with 17 bases between. The CDR3 sequence is 15 residues long. Germline-derived CDR1 and CDR2 are SGHRS and YFSETQ. The DNA of the CDR3 is TGCGCCACCAAACCCTGGGAGAGTAGCACAGATACGCAGTATTTT. Its translation is CATKPWESSTDTQYF.

The chain links TRBV5-1 to TRBJ2-7; unclear D gene. Germline lookup yields CDR1 SGHRS and CDR2 YFSETQ. The CDR3 length is 14 residues. Deletions cut 5 bases from V and 4 bases from J, with 16 bases between. DNA for the CDR3: TGCGCCAGCAGGGAGAATTTGGGTACGTACGAGCAGTACTTC. Protein: CASRENLGTYEQYF.

The V call is TRBV9, the J call TRBJ2-3; 8 bases agree with TRBD2. The germline CDR1 and CDR2 sequences are SGDLS and YYNGEE. Trimming cost V 3 bases and J 5 bases; bases outside gene matches: 11. The CDR3 extends over 16 amino acids. The chain's CDR3 is CASSAGWTSYGDTQYF. CDR3 sequence (DNA): TGTGCCAGCAGCGCGGGTTGGACTAGCTACGGAGATACGCAGTATTTT. The complete variable domain, with remaining parts taken from reference TRBV9 and TRBJ2-3, reads DSGVTQTPKHLITATGQRVTLRCSPRSGDLSVYWYQQSLDQGLQFLIQYYNGEERAKGNILERFSAQQFPDLHSELNLSSLELGDSALYFCASSAGWTSYGDTQYFGPGTRLTVL.

The V gene is TRBV28, the J gene TRBJ1-2; TRBD1 agrees at 7 bases. CDR1 MDHEN and CDR2 SYDVKM come from the germline V gene. CDR3 length: 13 amino acids. Trimming removed 2 bases from V and 5 bases from J; junction bases left unmatched: 2. CDR3 loop: CASSLPGGYGYTF. The CDR3 DNA reads TGTGCCAGCAGTTTACCAGGGGGATATGGCTACACCTTC.

V gene TRBV30 combines with J gene TRBJ2-1; D is ambiguous. The CDR3 loop spans 11 amino acids. Germline values: CDR1 GTSNPN, CDR2 SVGIG (reference sequence). V was cut by 2 bases and J by 8 bases, with 7 bases left in between. Here the CDR3 DNA reads TGTGCCTGGAGTTTCCGGGATGAGCAGTTCTTC. It encodes CAWSFRDEQFF.

The gene calls are TRBV9 and TRBJ1-3, with D hard to call. Germline V lookup: CDR1 SGDLS, CDR2 YYNGEE. Trimming removed 6 bases at V and 1 base at J, with 8 bases between. The CDR3 spans 13 residues. For the CDR3, the DNA is TGTGCCAGCACCCGCCTATCTGGAAACACCATATATTTT. It codes for CASTRLSGNTIYF.

This clone was seen more than once but under ten times. V gene TRBV19 combines with J gene TRBJ1-5, with D possibly being TRBD1 (5 bases). Germline CDR1 and CDR2: LNHDA and SQIVND (reference sequence). V was trimmed by 6 bases and J by 1 base, leaving 13 bases between them. CDR3 size: 15 residues. CDR3 sequence (DNA): TGTGCCAGTAGGAGTACAGGAAAAAGCAATCAGCCCCAGCATTTT. Amino acid sequence: CASRSTGKSNQPQHF.

For this clone: The germline gene is not matched at one end of the junction; a read error may be the cause. CDR3 bases: TGTGCCAGCAGTTTAGCGGGTATCATGCAGCAGTACTTC. Amino acids: CASSLAGIMQQYF. The rearrangement uses TRBV11-2 and TRBJ2-7; 7 bases line up with TRBD2. This CDR3 has 13 residues. Germline assignment: CDR1 SGHAT and CDR2 FQNNGV.

This clone was counted a single time. The genes are TRBV28 and TRBJ2-2; tentative D call: TRBD1 (6 bases). V was cut by 11 bases and J by 4 bases, with 14 bases left in between. Germline CDR1 reads MDHEN; CDR2 reads SYDVKM. There are 13 residues in the CDR3. As DNA, the CDR3 is TGTGCCGGGGGCAGAGATATCACCGGGGAGCTGTTTTTT. Its translation: CAGGRDITGELFF.

The J gene is TRBJ2-3, the V gene TRBV10-3, with 7 bases aligning to TRBD1. The CDR3 contains 15 residues. The trim removed 2 bases at V and 2 bases at J, leaving 4 bases unmatched. Germline V gene sequence: CDR1 ENHRY, CDR2 SYGVKD. The chain's CDR3 is CAISEVGQVTDTQYF. DNA of the CDR3: TGTGCCATCAGTGAGGTCGGACAGGTCACAGATACGCAGTATTTT.

This clone was observed a single time. V gene TRBV21-1 combines with J gene TRBJ2-7; the D call in the table, TRBD2, was not verified against the DNA. TRBV21-1 is shown as a pseudogene. CDR3 length equals 10 residues. The DNA for the CDR3 is TGTGCCACTACCCCTCCCGAGCAGTACGTC. Translation gives CATTPPEQYV.

This rearrangement joins TRBV11-2 to TRBJ2-1; TRBD1 is a possible D gene (5 bases). The germline CDR1 and CDR2 sequences are SGHAT and FQNNGV. The CDR3 has 13 residues. Deletions cut 5 bases from V and 14 bases from J, with 19 bases between. The CDR3 loop reads CASSPRSGARKFF. Written as DNA, the CDR3 is TGTGCCAGCAGCCCCCGGTCTGGGGCTAGAAAGTTCTTC.

The rearrangement uses TRBV5-1 and TRBJ2-5; 9 bases agree with TRBD2. Looked up from germline, CDR1 is SGHRS and CDR2 is YFSETQ. This CDR3 is 13 amino acids long. Germline trimming cut 4 bases from V and 5 bases from J; bases unmatched to any gene: 3. CDR3 in DNA: TGCGCCAGCAGCCGCGGGGGGGTGGAGACCCAGTACTTC. This codes for CASSRGGVETQYF.

This clone is termed medium-sized. The rearrangement uses TRBV6-5 and TRBJ1-4; TRBD1 might be the D (6 bases). The CDR3 sequence is 14 residues long. Trimming removed 6 bases at V and 0 bases at J, with 8 bases between. Germline V gives CDR1 MNHEY, CDR2 SVGAGI. The CDR3 here is CASRTGATNEKLFF. The CDR3 DNA follows: TGTGCCAGCAGGACAGGTGCAACTAATGAAAAACTGTTTTTT.

This clone was detected only once. The gene calls are TRBV2 and TRBJ1-1, with D perhaps TRBD1 (6 bases). Germline values: CDR1 SNHLY, CDR2 FYNNEI. The CDR3 runs 15 residues. The V end lost 7 bases, the J end lost 4 bases, and 19 bases lay between the germline ends. In DNA, the CDR3 is TGTGCCAGCAACAGAAAGACAGGCGTGAGCACTGAAGCTTTCTTT. It specifies CASNRKTGVSTEAFF.

V gene TRBV5-1 combines with J gene TRBJ1-1; no definite D call. Looked up from germline, CDR1 is SGHRS and CDR2 is YFSETQ. The germline V and J ends were trimmed by 1 base and 3 bases, with 7 bases remaining between them. The CDR3 consists of 13 residues. For the CDR3, the DNA is TGCGCCAGCAGCTTGAAACTGGACACTGAAGCTTTCTTT. It yields the protein CASSLKLDTEAFF.

The table lists this clone with a few counts. The chain links TRBV7-9 to TRBJ2-2, with 10 bases lining up with TRBD2. The CDR3 consists of 15 residues. The germline V gene encodes CDR1 SEHNR and CDR2 FQNEAQ (reference sequence). The junction had 6 bases not matched to a gene; V was cut back by 4 bases and J by 7 bases. The CDR3 DNA is TGTGCCAGCAGCTCGCTAGCGGGGGCATACGGGGAGCTGTTTTTT. Amino acid sequence: CASSSLAGAYGELFF.

The rearrangement joins TRBV18 to TRBJ2-5; no clear D gene. The CDR3 is made up of 12 amino acids. Trimming took off 6 bases at V and 2 bases at J, with 7 bases between the two ends. Germline values: CDR1 KGHSH, CDR2 LQKENI. CDR3 sequence (DNA): TGTGCCAGCTCCCCATCTCAAGAGACCCAGTACTTC. It encodes CASSPSQETQYF.

The chain is built from TRBV18 and TRBJ2-7; D call uncertain. Germline V gene sequence: CDR1 KGHSH, CDR2 LQKENI. V was cut by 0 bases and J by 5 bases, with 8 bases left in between. This CDR3 contains 13 residues. CDR3 nucleotides: TGTGCCAGCTCACCACCGAGCGTTAACGAGCAGTACTTC. Translated: CASSPPSVNEQYF.

The gene calls are TRBV5-1 and TRBJ2-2; D might be TRBD2 (5 bases). CDR3 length: 13 amino acids. V was shortened by 3 bases and J by 9 bases, with 12 bases between the two germline ends. Germline V lookup: CDR1 SGHRS, CDR2 YFSETQ. The CDR3 reads CASSSGEPRELFF. The CDR3 DNA sequence: TGCGCCAGCAGCTCTGGGGAGCCCAGGGAGCTGTTTTTT. Full variable domain (missing parts from reference TRBV5-1 and TRBJ2-2): KAGVTQTPRYLIKTRGQQVTLSCSPISGHRSVSWYQQTPGQGLQFLFEYFSETQRNKGNFPGRFSGRQFSNSRSEMNVSTLELGDSALYLCASSSGEPRELFFGEGSRLTVL.

This chain joins TRBV6-1 and TRBJ1-2; D is unresolved. Germline values: CDR1 MNHNS, CDR2 SASEGT. The CDR3 consists of 15 residues. Trimming pared 2 bases from V and 4 bases from J, leaving 14 bases between. The CDR3 region has the DNA TGTGCCAGCAGTGAAATAACCTCTGGTAGCTATGGCTACACCTTC. It yields the protein CASSEITSGSYGYTF.

The chain couples TRBV6-5 to TRBJ2-7; TRBD1 matches at 9 bases. The germline CDR1 and CDR2 sequences are MNHEY and SVGAGI. Unmatched junction bases numbered 8, after V lost 10 bases and J lost 4 bases. The CDR3 length is 13 residues. The CDR3 reads CATTGTGLYEQYF. The CDR3 bases are TGTGCCACCACCGGGACAGGGCTATACGAGCAGTACTTC.

This chain links TRBV5-1 with TRBJ2-6, with 9 bases fitting TRBD2. CDR1 and CDR2 (germline): SGHRS, YFSETQ. The CDR3 length is 20 residues. With 0 bases clipped from V and 5 bases from J, the junction kept 15 bases outside the gene matches. Here the CDR3 DNA reads TGCGCCAGCAGCTTGGGGCTAGCGGGGATCCTTCCCGCTCGGGCCAACGTCCTGACTTTC. Its translation is CASSLGLAGILPARANVLTF.

This clone has only a few counts. The J gene is TRBJ2-3, the V gene TRBV14; 10 bases are shared with TRBD1. CDR1 SGHDN and CDR2 FVKESK come from the germline V gene. J was trimmed by 0 bases and V by 5 bases; bases with no gene match: 5. The CDR3 extends over 16 amino acids. The CDR3 spells CASSFRTGGSTDTQYF. Written as DNA, the CDR3 is TGTGCCAGCAGCTTCCGGACAGGGGGGAGCACAGATACGCAGTATTTT.

This clone was picked up a small number of times. The chain links TRBV7-9 to TRBJ1-1; D ambiguous. The V gene's germline CDR1 is SEHNR and CDR2 FQNEAQ (reference sequence). This CDR3 is built from 12 residues. Trimming removed 5 bases at V and 0 bases at J, with 4 bases between. This CDR3 is CASSIMNTEAFF. The CDR3 nucleotides are TGTGCCAGCAGCATAATGAACACTGAAGCTTTCTTT.